This T cell receptor beta chain was documented in a study of blood T cells in healthy people across ages. A second PCR of roughly 7 to 11 cycles used a sample-barcoded 5' primer and a J-beta primer mix. TCRdb independently ran MiXCR on the 5' RACE reads; one entry per CDR3 protein. The sample yields over 950,000 distinct CDR3 sequences, 45% to 60% seen once. This clonotype has more than one count but fewer than ten. Donors ranged from about 6 to 95 years old and were healthy Caucasians in Russia. Trimming removed 3 bases from V and 3 bases from J, with 15 bases in between. CDR1 is MDHEN, CDR2 SYDVKM, per germline. This CDR3 spans 15 amino acids.

This clonotype was obtained from a woman aged 55-69 years in good health. The genes are TRBV28 and TRBJ2-7; D is possibly TRBD1 (8 bases). Sequences were obtained from blood. CDR3 in amino acids: CASSFTQGGYYEQYF. CDR3 in DNA: TGTGCCAGCAGTTTTACACAGGGGGGGTACTACGAGCAGTACTTC.